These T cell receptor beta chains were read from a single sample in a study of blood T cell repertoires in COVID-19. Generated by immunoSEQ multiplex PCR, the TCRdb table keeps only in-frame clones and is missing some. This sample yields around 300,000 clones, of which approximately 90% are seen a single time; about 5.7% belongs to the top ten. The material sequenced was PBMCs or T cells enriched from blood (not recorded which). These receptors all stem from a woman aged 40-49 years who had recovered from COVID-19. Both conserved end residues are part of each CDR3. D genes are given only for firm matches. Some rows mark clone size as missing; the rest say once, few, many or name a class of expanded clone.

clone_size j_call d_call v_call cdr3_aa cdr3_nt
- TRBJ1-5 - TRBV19 CASSPQGYYQPQHF TGTGCCAGTAGTCCACAGGGTTATTATCAGCCCCAGCATTTT
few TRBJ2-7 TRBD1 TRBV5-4 CASSFDRAGEQYF TGTGCCAGCAGCTTTGACAGGGCCGGCGAGCAGTACTTC
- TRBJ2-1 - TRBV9 CASSASTGRNEQFF TGTGCCAGCAGCGCTTCAACAGGGCGCAATGAGCAGTTCTTC
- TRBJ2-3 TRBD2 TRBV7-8 CASSLGRVAGAPTDTQYF TGTGCCAGCAGCTTAGGACGAGTAGCGGGAGCCCCCACAGATACGCAGTATTTT
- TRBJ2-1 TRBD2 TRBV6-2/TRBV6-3 CASSRLAGAYNEQFF TGTGCCAGCAGTAGACTAGCGGGCGCCTACAATGAGCAGTTCTTC
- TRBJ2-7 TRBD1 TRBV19 CASSPRRGQGYEQYF TGTGCCAGTAGTCCCCGCCGGGGACAGGGCTACGAGCAGTACTTC
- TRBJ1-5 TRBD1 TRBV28 CASSLRGQGRGHQPQHF TGTGCCAGCAGTTTACGGGGACAGGGAAGGGGCCATCAGCCCCAGCATTTT
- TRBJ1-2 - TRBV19 CASSILARDYGYTF TGTGCCAGTAGTATATTGGCCAGGGACTATGGCTACACCTTC
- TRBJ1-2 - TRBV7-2 CASSLSPTVQRNYGYTF TGTGCCAGCAGCTTAAGTCCGACAGTACAGCGTAACTATGGCTACACCTTC
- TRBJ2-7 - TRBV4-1 CASSQVLERGTGTRSYEQYF TGCGCCAGCAGCCAAGTTCTCGAGCGGGGTACCGGGACACGTAGCTACGAGCAGTACTTC
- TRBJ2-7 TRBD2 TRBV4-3 CASSQVLAGGGEQYF TGCGCCAGCAGCCAAGTCCTAGCGGGAGGGGGGGAGCAGTACTTC
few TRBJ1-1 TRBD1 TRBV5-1 CASSPTGQMNTEAFF TGCGCCAGCAGCCCGACGGGACAGATGAACACTGAAGCTTTCTTT
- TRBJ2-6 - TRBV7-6 CASSLGHDSGANVLTF TGTGCCAGCAGCTTGGGCCACGACTCTGGGGCCAACGTCCTGACTTTC
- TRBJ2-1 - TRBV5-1 CASSLTIITSSNEQFF TGCGCCAGCAGCTTGACAATAATTACTAGCTCCAATGAGCAGTTCTTC
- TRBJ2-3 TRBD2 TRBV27 CASSASSGMRIDTQYF TGTGCCAGCAGTGCTTCTAGCGGCATGAGGATAGATACGCAGTATTTT
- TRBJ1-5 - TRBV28 CASTLRLQPQHF TGTGCCAGCACCCTCAGGCTTCAGCCCCAGCATTTT
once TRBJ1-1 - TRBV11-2 CASSLVAGASGGEAFF TGTGCCAGCAGCTTAGTGGCAGGGGCTTCGGGTGGTGAAGCTTTCTTT
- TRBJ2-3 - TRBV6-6 CASSYQLAQRDTQYF TGTGCCAGCAGTTACCAGCTAGCGCAGCGAGATACGCAGTATTTT
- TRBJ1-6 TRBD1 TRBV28 CATGTGESPLHF TGTGCCACCGGGACAGGGGAATCACCCCTCCACTTT
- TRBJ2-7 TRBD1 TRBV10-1 CASFLDRGGYF TGCGCCAGCTTTCTTGACAGGGGGGGTTACTTC
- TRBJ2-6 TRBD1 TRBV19 CASSVATGTGTAGANVLTF TGTGCCAGTAGTGTTGCCACCGGGACAGGGACAGCTGGGGCCAACGTCCTGACTTTC
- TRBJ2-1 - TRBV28 CASSLWGPINNEQFF TGTGCCAGCAGTTTATGGGGCCCGATTAACAATGAGCAGTTCTTC
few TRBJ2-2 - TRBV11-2 CASSTTGPTGELFF TGTGCCAGCAGCACAACAGGGCCCACCGGGGAGCTGTTTTTT
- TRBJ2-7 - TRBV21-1 CASSKGTSGMVEQYF TGTGCCAGCAGCAAAGGGACTAGCGGGATGGTCGAGCAGTACTTC
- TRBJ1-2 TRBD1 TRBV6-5 CASRGTGGLYGYTF TGTGCCAGCAGAGGGACAGGGGGCCTCTATGGCTACACCTTC
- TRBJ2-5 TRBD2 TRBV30 CAWTRTGTRGETQYF TGTGCCTGGACTAGGACCGGGACTAGGGGGGAGACCCAGTACTTC
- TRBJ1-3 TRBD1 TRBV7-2 CASSPTDRGAGNTIYF TGTGCCAGCAGCCCCACGGACAGGGGAGCTGGAAACACCATATATTTT
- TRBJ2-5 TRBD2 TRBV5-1 CASSLGGLAGQETQYF TGCGCCAGCAGCTTGGGCGGGTTAGCGGGCCAAGAGACCCAGTACTTC
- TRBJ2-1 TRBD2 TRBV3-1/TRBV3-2 CASRTSGSPYNEQFF TGTGCCAGCAGAACCAGCGGGAGCCCCTACAATGAGCAGTTCTTC